Following are 30 T cell receptor beta chains from one sample sequenced in a study of shared clonotypes between healthy human individuals. Libraries were prepared by immunoSEQ multiplex PCR; TCRdb keeps only in-frame clonotypes and omits some of them. Counted here are under 600,000 clones, roughly 98% occurring once; the ten biggest clones make up less than 0.35%. Naive CD8 cells, CD45RO-negative and positively selected for CCR7, excluded terminally differentiated effector memory CD45RA+ cells. The specimen sequenced was naive CD8+ T cells sorted from blood. The receptors were gathered from a man between 25 and 39 years old in good health.

V gene TRBV11-3 combines with J gene TRBJ2-7; D might be TRBD1 (5 bases). CDR1 is SGHNT and CDR2 is YENEEA in the germline V gene. The V end lost 5 bases, the J end lost 2 bases, and 13 bases lay between the germline ends. CDR3 length: 14 residues. This chain's CDR3 is CASSNRDSPYEQYF. DNA for the CDR3: TGTGCCAGCAGCAATCGAGACAGCCCCTACGAGCAGTACTTC.

Worth noting for this clone: The same CDR3 arises from other DNA sequences in this sample as well. The rearrangement uses TRBV27 and TRBJ2-7, with D unresolved. The length of the CDR3 is 13 residues. The V and J ends lost 3 bases and 0 bases respectively, with 6 bases between them. Germline lookup yields CDR1 MNHEY and CDR2 SMNVEV (reference sequence). The CDR3: CASSLSTSYEQYF. CDR3 DNA: TGTGCCAGCAGTTTGTCCACCTCCTACGAGCAGTACTTC.

The gene calls are TRBV18 and TRBJ2-1; D remains unclear. The length of the CDR3 is 11 residues. From germline, CDR1 is KGHSH and CDR2 LQKENI. Trimming pared 2 bases from V and 7 bases from J, leaving 3 bases between. Here the CDR3 reads CASSPKNEQFF. CDR3 bases: TGTGCCAGCTCACCAAAAAATGAGCAGTTCTTC. Using reference TRBV18 and TRBJ2-1 for the parts outside the CDR3, the full variable domain is NAGVMQNPRHLVRRRGQEARLRCSPMKGHSHVYWYRQLPEEGLKFMVYLQKENIIDESGMPKERFSAEFPKEGPSILRIQQVVRGDSAAYFCASSPKNEQFFGPGTRLTVL.

The chain combines TRBV28 with TRBJ2-7, with 9 bases lining up with TRBD1. Trimming at V came to 3 bases and at J to 3 bases, leaving 6 bases not matched to a gene. The CDR3 is made up of 15 amino acids. Per the germline V gene, CDR1 is MDHEN and CDR2 is SYDVKM. The CDR3 DNA reads TGTGCCAGCAGTTTTAGGGACAGGGTCGGCTACGAGCAGTACTTC. This codes for CASSFRDRVGYEQYF. The entire variable domain, with the rest obtained from reference TRBV28 and TRBJ2-7, is as follows: DVKVTQSSRYLVKRTGEKVFLECVQDMDHENMFWYRQDPGLGLRLIYFSYDVKMKEKGDIPEGYSVSREKKERFSLILESASTNQTSMYLCASSFRDRVGYEQYFGPGTRLTVT.

V and J are TRBV2 and TRBJ2-7; 7 positions agree with TRBD1. Trimming removed 6 bases from V and 1 base from J; junction bases left unmatched: 6. The CDR3 has 14 residues. Germline V lookup: CDR1 SNHLY, CDR2 FYNNEI. This chain's CDR3 is CASSRTGASYEQYF. CDR3 DNA: TGTGCCAGCAGCCGAACAGGGGCGTCCTACGAGCAGTACTTC.

The chain has TRBV7-2 and TRBJ2-7, with 9 bases identical to TRBD1. Germline V gene sequence: CDR1 SGHTA, CDR2 FQGNSA. This CDR3 is 16 amino acids long. The J segment lost 3 bases and the V segment lost 5 bases, leaving 11 bases of the junction unmatched. The CDR3 nucleotides read TGTGCCAGCAGCCCGACCTTGACAGGGGGAGGCTACGAGCAGTACTTC. It encodes CASSPTLTGGGYEQYF.

V usage is TRBV7-8 and J usage is TRBJ2-3; D perhaps matches TRBD2 (6 bases). The CDR3 is 17 amino acids. Trimming stripped 4 bases from V and 5 bases from J, with 22 bases between. Germline V CDR1 and CDR2: SGHVS, FQNEAQ. CDR3 nucleotides: TGTGCCAGCAGCTCCGGGTCCGCGGGACTTCTAGGAGATACGCAGTATTTT. Amino acid sequence: CASSSGSAGLLGDTQYF.

The V gene is TRBV7-9, the J gene TRBJ2-1; 11 bases are a match to TRBD2. Germline loops: CDR1 SEHNR, CDR2 FQNEAQ (reference sequence). The CDR3 length is 15 residues. With 7 bases clipped from V and 4 bases from J, the junction kept 6 bases outside the gene matches. This CDR3 reads CASTATSGEYNEQFF. CDR3 in DNA: TGTGCCAGCACCGCGACTAGCGGGGAATACAATGAGCAGTTCTTC.

The chain joins TRBV29-1 to TRBJ2-1; 8 bases line up with TRBD2. The CDR3 has 16 residues. Germline V gives CDR1 SQVTM, CDR2 ANQGSEA. Trimming removed 0 bases from V and 8 bases from J; junction bases left unmatched: 12. This chain's CDR3 is CSVEDPGGGANDEQFF. CDR3 nucleotides: TGCAGCGTTGAAGATCCGGGAGGGGGAGCGAATGATGAGCAGTTCTTC.

CDR3 coding DNA: TGTGCCAGCTCCTTCCCCCTCAGGGTGATGAACCCTAATAGCAATCAGCCCCAGCATTTT. It codes for CASSFPLRVMNPNSNQPQHF. The chain uses TRBV28 and TRBJ1-5, with a tentative D call TRBD1 (5 bases). Germline CDR1 MDHEN, CDR2 SYDVKM. Trimming pared 8 bases from V and 0 bases from J, leaving 29 bases between. This CDR3 region has 20 residues.

The chain employs TRBV15 and TRBJ2-5; D is uncertain. Germline V gene data show CDR1 as LNHNV and CDR2 as YYDKDF (reference sequence). The CDR3 runs 14 residues. The V and J ends lost 0 bases and 5 bases respectively, with 10 bases between them. DNA for the CDR3: TGTGCCACCAGCAGAGATTTAGGGTTTGAGACCCAGTACTTC. It translates to CATSRDLGFETQYF. Combining the CDR3 with reference TRBV15 and TRBJ2-5 gives the whole variable domain DAMVIQNPRYQVTQFGKPVTLSCSQTLNHNVMYWYQQKSSQAPKLLFHYYDKDFNNEADTPDNFQSRRPNTSFCFLDIRSPGLGDTAMYLCATSRDLGFETQYFGPGTRLLVL.

The chain joins TRBV6-1 to TRBJ1-5; 7 nucleotides agree with TRBD1. This CDR3 contains 15 residues. The trim removed 7 bases at V and 1 base at J, leaving 7 bases unmatched. Germline CDR1 is MNHNS and CDR2 is SASEGT. Written as DNA, the CDR3 is TGTGCCAGCAACCCCAGGGACAGCAGCAATCAGCCCCAGCATTTT. This gives the protein CASNPRDSSNQPQHF.

This chain joins TRBV7-9 and TRBJ2-7, with 7 bases identical to TRBD1. This CDR3 contains 16 residues. The V gene's germline CDR1 is SEHNR and CDR2 FQNEAQ (reference sequence). V shed 4 bases and J 0 bases; nucleotides not matched to a gene: 9. The CDR3 DNA sequence: TGTGCCAGCAGCTCTTACCGGGACAGCATCTCCTACGAGCAGTACTTC. Translated, it gives CASSSYRDSISYEQYF.

The V gene is TRBV7-8, the J gene TRBJ1-5; 10 positions match TRBD1. The V and J ends lost 6 bases and 7 bases, in that order; junction bases with no gene match: 6. Looked up from germline, CDR1 is SGHVS and CDR2 is FQNEAQ. The CDR3 totals 14 residues. The CDR3 protein is CASRTGGAGQPQHF. The CDR3 region has the DNA TGTGCCAGCAGGACAGGGGGCGCCGGGCAGCCCCAGCATTTT. The full variable domain, in which reference TRBV7-8 and TRBJ1-5 provide the parts outside the CDR3, is GAGVSQSPRYKVAKRGQDVALRCDPISGHVSLFWYQQALGQGPEFLTYFQNEAQLDKSGLPSDRFFAERPEGSVSTLKIQRTQQEDSAVYLCASRTGGAGQPQHFGDGTRLSIL.

The count of this clone is one. The V and J genes are TRBV7-8 and TRBJ1-1; the D is unclear. Per germline, CDR1 SGHVS and CDR2 FQNEAQ. V dropped 2 bases and J dropped 4 bases, with 2 bases sitting between them. This CDR3 contains 11 residues. In DNA form, the CDR3 reads TGTGCCAGCAGCTTATCCACTGAAGCTTTCTTT. It encodes CASSLSTEAFF.

V and J are TRBV27 and TRBJ1-5; 8 bases fit TRBD1. Germline-derived CDR1 and CDR2 are MNHEY and SMNVEV (reference sequence). The CDR3 totals 16 residues. Unmatched junction bases numbered 8, after V lost 3 bases and J lost 4 bases. In DNA, the CDR3 is TGTGCCAGCAGTTTTCGTGGACAGGGAGGTAATCAGCCCCAGCATTTT. Translation gives CASSFRGQGGNQPQHF.

With respect to this clone: Germline and junction disagree at one end, which may indicate a read error. The rearrangement joins TRBV5-1 to TRBJ2-7; TRBD2 might be the D (7 bases). The germline CDR1 and CDR2 sequences are SGHRS and YFSETQ. This CDR3 is 13 amino acids long. CDR3 protein: CATSLAGANEQYF. CDR3 in DNA: TGCGCCACCAGCCTTGCGGGGGCCAACGAGCAGTACTTC.

The chain recombines TRBV5-4 with TRBJ2-1; D is ambiguous. The CDR3 has 14 residues. Germline CDR1 and CDR2: SGHNT and YYREEE (reference sequence). Trimming stripped 2 bases from V and 0 bases from J, with 6 bases between. The CDR3: CASSFESSYNEQFF. The CDR3 nucleotides are TGTGCCAGCAGCTTCGAAAGCTCCTACAATGAGCAGTTCTTC.

In the case of this clone: The sample carries other DNA sequences with the same CDR3. J is TRBJ1-4 and V is TRBV4-3, with 11 bases matching TRBD1. The CDR3 is made up of 17 amino acids. CDR1 is LGHNA and CDR2 is YSLEER in the germline V gene. Unmatched junction bases numbered 5, after V lost 1 base and J lost 4 bases. The DNA for the CDR3 is TGCGCCAGCAGCCAAGTCGGACAGGGGGCTTATAATGAAAAACTGTTTTTT. This sequence encodes CASSQVGQGAYNEKLFF.

The V and J genes are TRBV11-3 and TRBJ1-1; D possibly corresponds to TRBD1 (6 bases). CDR1 and CDR2 from the germline V gene are SGHNT and YENEEA. The V end lost 1 base, the J end lost 1 base, and 7 bases lay between the germline ends. This CDR3 comprises 14 residues. The CDR3 region is CASSLAGANTEAFF. Written as DNA, the CDR3 is TGTGCCAGCAGCTTAGCGGGGGCGAACACTGAAGCTTTCTTT.

The chain links TRBV29-1 to TRBJ1-2; D not resolved. The germline V and J ends were trimmed by 6 bases and 8 bases, with 16 bases remaining between them. CDR3 size: 12 residues. Germline V CDR1 and CDR2: SQVTM, ANQGSEA. CDR3 sequence: CSVDQGLSGYTF. The CDR3 nucleotides read TGCAGCGTGGATCAAGGACTTAGCGGCTACACCTTC.

The V call is TRBV7-9, the J call TRBJ1-3; D unresolved. The V end was cut by 4 bases, the J end by 3 bases, with 16 bases between. In germline, CDR1 is SEHNR, CDR2 FQNEAQ (reference sequence). The CDR3 has 16 amino acids. The CDR3, as DNA: TGTGCCAGCAGCTCCTGGATCCACGTCGGTGGAAACACCATATATTTT. Translation: CASSSWIHVGGNTIYF.

The chain couples TRBV6-5 to TRBJ2-1; possible D gene TRBD2, 5 bases. The germline V and J ends were trimmed by 2 bases and 8 bases, with 19 bases remaining between them. This CDR3 has 16 residues. Germline V CDR1 and CDR2: MNHEY, SVGAGI. CDR3 sequence reads: CASSYVRGPQRDEQFF. The CDR3 nucleotides are TGTGCCAGCAGTTACGTACGCGGACCCCAGAGGGATGAGCAGTTCTTC.

The V call is TRBV27, the J call TRBJ1-1; D remains unclear. Germline lookup yields CDR1 MNHEY and CDR2 SMNVEV (reference sequence). With 0 bases removed from V and 7 bases from J, the gap between germline ends came to 9 bases. The CDR3 spans 13 residues. The CDR3 DNA sequence: TGTGCCAGCAGTTTATCGTCTTGGGATGAAGCTTTCTTT. Translated, it gives CASSLSSWDEAFF.

This sequence joins TRBV29-1 and TRBJ2-7; D is possibly TRBD1 (6 bases). V shed 5 bases and J shed 3 bases, with 20 bases lying between them. This CDR3 is 15 amino acids long. Germline V CDR1 and CDR2: SQVTM, ANQGSEA. The CDR3 protein is CSVSPSWTENYEQYF. In DNA, the CDR3 is TGCAGCGTTTCTCCCTCCTGGACAGAAAACTACGAGCAGTACTTC.

This chain links TRBV7-2 with TRBJ2-4, with D unclear. The V end lost 2 bases, the J end lost 1 base, and 6 bases lay between the germline ends. CDR1 SGHTA and CDR2 FQGNSA come from the germline V gene. The CDR3 loop spans 14 amino acids. CDR3 in DNA: TGTGCCAGCAGCTTAAACCCTGCCAAAAACATTCAGTACTTC. This codes for CASSLNPAKNIQYF.

The chain carries TRBV11-2 and TRBJ2-5, with D possibly TRBD2 on 6 matching bases. CDR1 SGHAT and CDR2 FQNNGV come from the germline V gene. V lost 5 bases, J lost 3 bases, and 16 bases lay in between. The CDR3 totals 15 residues. The CDR3 reads CASSTISGTEETQYF. In nucleotides, the CDR3 is TGTGCCAGCAGCACAATTAGCGGAACCGAAGAGACCCAGTACTTC.

The gene calls are TRBV10-1 and TRBJ2-5; 7 nucleotides align to TRBD2. Per the germline V gene, CDR1 is WNHNN and CDR2 is SYGVQD (reference sequence). V shed 0 bases and J 5 bases; nucleotides not matched to a gene: 6. The CDR3 has 15 amino acids. CDR3 bases: TGCGCCAGCAGTGAGTCCGGCGGGAGTTTCGAGACCCAGTACTTC. Translating it yields CASSESGGSFETQYF.

The chain has TRBV19 and TRBJ2-7; D is uncertain. CDR3 length: 11 residues. Germline assignment: CDR1 LNHDA and CDR2 SQIVND (reference sequence). V was pared by 3 bases and J by 5 bases, with 5 bases between. The CDR3 here is CASSIHDEQYF. In DNA form, the CDR3 reads TGTGCCAGTAGTATCCACGACGAGCAGTACTTC.

This CDR3 is CASSYKGQGTYEQYF. CDR3 in DNA: TGTGCCAGCAGTTACAAGGGACAGGGAACCTACGAGCAGTACTTC. The chain recombines TRBV6-5 with TRBJ2-7, with 9 nucleotides matching TRBD1. From germline, CDR1 is MNHEY and CDR2 SVGAGI. The V and J ends lost 2 bases and 2 bases, in that order; junction bases with no gene match: 4. CDR3 length: 15 residues.